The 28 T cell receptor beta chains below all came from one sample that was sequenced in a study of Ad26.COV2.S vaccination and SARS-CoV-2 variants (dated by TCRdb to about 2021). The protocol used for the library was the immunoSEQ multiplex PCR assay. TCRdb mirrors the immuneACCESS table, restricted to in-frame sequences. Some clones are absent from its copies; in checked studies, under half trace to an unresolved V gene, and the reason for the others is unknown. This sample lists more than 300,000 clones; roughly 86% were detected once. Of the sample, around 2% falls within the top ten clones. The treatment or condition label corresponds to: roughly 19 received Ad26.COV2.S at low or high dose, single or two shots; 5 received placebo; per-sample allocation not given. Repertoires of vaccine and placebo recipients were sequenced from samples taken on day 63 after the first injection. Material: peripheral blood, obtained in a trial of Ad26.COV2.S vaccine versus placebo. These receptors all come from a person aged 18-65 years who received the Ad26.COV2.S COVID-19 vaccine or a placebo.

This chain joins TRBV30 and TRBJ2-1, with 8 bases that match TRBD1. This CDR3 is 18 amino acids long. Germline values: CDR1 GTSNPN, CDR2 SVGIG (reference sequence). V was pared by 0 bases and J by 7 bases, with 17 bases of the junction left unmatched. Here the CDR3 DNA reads TGTGCCTGGAGTGTAATGGGTATTGGCAGGGGGCGCGAGAATGAGCAGTTCTTC. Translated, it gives CAWSVMGIGRGRENEQFF.

The CDR3 spells CASSPPAGAVTEAFF. CDR3 bases: TGTGCCAGCAGTCCTCCAGCGGGAGCGGTCACTGAAGCTTTCTTT. The chain employs TRBV6-4 and TRBJ1-1, with unresolved D. Germline loops: CDR1 MRHNA, CDR2 SNTAGT. The CDR3 covers 15 residues. Trimming removed 5 bases from V and 4 bases from J, with 17 bases in between.

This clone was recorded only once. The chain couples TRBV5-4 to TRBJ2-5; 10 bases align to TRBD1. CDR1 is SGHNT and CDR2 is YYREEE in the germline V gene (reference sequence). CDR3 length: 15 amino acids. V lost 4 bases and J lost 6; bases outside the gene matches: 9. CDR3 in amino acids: CASSADRGLVKTQYF. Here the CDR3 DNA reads TGTGCCAGCAGCGCTGACAGGGGGCTGGTAAAGACCCAGTACTTC.

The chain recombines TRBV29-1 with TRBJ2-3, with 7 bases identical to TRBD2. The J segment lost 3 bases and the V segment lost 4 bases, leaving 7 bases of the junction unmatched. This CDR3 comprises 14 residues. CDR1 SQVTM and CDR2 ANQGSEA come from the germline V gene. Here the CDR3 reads CSVGRDGRTDTQYF. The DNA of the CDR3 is TGCAGCGTTGGCCGGGACGGGAGGACAGATACGCAGTATTTT.

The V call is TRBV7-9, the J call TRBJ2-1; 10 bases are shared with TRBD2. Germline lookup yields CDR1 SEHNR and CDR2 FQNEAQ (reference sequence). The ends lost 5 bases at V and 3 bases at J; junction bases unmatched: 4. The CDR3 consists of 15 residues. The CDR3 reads CASSPQRGGYNEQFF. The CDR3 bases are TGTGCCAGCAGCCCGCAGCGGGGGGGCTACAATGAGCAGTTCTTC.

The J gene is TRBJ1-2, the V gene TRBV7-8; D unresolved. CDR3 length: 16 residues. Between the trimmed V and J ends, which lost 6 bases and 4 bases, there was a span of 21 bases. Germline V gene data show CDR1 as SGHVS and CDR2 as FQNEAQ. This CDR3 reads CASSFNPAGVSYGYTF. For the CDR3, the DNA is TGTGCCAGCAGTTTCAACCCGGCCGGAGTTAGCTATGGCTACACCTTC. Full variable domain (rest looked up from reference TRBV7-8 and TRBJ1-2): GAGVSQSPRYKVAKRGQDVALRCDPISGHVSLFWYQQALGQGPEFLTYFQNEAQLDKSGLPSDRFFAERPEGSVSTLKIQRTQQEDSAVYLCASSFNPAGVSYGYTFGSGTRLTVV.

The CDR3 loop is CASSPGQIGDSPLHF. The CDR3 nucleotides are TGTGCCAGCAGCCCCGGACAGATTGGGGATTCACCCCTCCACTTT. This rearrangement joins TRBV11-2 to TRBJ1-6, with D maybe TRBD1 (6 bases). This CDR3 comprises 15 residues. In germline, CDR1 is SGHAT, CDR2 FQNNGV. Trimming cost V 5 bases and J 8 bases, with 16 bases left between them.

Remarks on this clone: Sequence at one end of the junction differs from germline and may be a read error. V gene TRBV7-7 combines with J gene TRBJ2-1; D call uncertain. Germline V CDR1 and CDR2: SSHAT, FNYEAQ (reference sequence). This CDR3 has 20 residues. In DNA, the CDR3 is TGTGCTAGCAGCCCATTTCATGGAACTGACTTTATAAGCTCCTACAATGAGCAGTTCTTC. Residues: CASSPFHGTDFISSYNEQFF. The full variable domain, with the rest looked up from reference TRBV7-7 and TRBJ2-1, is GAGVSQSPRYKVTKRGQDVTLRCDPISSHATLYWYQQALGQGPEFLTYFNYEAQPDKSGLPSDRFSAERPEGSISTLTIQRTEQRDSAMYRCASSPFHGTDFISSYNEQFFGPGTRLTVL.

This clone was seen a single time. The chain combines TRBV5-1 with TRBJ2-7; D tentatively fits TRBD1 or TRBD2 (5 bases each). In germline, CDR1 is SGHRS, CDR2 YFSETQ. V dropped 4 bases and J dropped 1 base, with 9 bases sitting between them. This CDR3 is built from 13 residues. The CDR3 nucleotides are TGCGCCAGCAGCCGGGACGGATCCTACGAGCAGTACTTC. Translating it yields CASSRDGSYEQYF.

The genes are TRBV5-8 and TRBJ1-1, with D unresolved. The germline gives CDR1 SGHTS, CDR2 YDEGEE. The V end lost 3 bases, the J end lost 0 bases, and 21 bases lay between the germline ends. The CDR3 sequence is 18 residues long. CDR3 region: CASSSTVTYITLNTEAFF. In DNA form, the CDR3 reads TGTGCCAGCAGCTCGACGGTTACCTATATTACCTTGAACACTGAAGCTTTCTTT.

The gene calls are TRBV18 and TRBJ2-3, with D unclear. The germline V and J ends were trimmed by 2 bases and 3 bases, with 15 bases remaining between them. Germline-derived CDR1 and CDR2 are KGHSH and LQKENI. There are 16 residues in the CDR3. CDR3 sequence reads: CASSPNPDELTDTQYF. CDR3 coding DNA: TGTGCCAGCTCACCAAATCCAGACGAATTGACAGATACGCAGTATTTT.

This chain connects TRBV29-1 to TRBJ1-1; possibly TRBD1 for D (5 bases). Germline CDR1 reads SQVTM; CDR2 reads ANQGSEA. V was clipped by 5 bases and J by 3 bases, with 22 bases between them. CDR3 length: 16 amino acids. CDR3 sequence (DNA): TGCAGCGTTTTCTCCGGACAAAAACGGTTCGACACTGAAGCTTTCTTT. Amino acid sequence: CSVFSGQKRFDTEAFF.

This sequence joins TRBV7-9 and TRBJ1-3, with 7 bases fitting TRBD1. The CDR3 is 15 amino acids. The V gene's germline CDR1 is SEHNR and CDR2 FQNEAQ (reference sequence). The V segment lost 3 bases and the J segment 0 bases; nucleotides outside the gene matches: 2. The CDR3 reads CASSFDRVSGNTIYF. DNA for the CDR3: TGTGCCAGCAGCTTCGACAGGGTCTCTGGAAACACCATATATTTT.

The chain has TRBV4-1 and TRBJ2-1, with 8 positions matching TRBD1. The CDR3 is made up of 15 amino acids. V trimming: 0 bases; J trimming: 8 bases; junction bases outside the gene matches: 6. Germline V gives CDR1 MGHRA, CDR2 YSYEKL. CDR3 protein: CASSQEVRGLHEQFF. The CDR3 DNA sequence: TGCGCCAGCAGCCAAGAAGTCAGGGGGCTTCATGAGCAGTTCTTC.

The CDR3, as DNA: TGCGCCAGCAGCCCCTCGGGGGCTAGCTATGGCTACACCTTC. This sequence encodes CASSPSGASYGYTF. This chain joins TRBV4-1 and TRBJ1-2; D may be TRBD1 (6 bases). Trimming stripped 4 bases from V and 4 bases from J, with 13 bases between. This CDR3 is 14 amino acids long. The germline gives CDR1 MGHRA, CDR2 YSYEKL.

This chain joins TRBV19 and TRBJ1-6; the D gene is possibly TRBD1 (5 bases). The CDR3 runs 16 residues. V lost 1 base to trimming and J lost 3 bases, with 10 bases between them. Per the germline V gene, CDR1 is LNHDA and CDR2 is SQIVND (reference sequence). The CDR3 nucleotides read TGTGCCAGTAGTATAGGGGGGGTCGGCTATAATTCACCCCTCCACTTT. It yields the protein CASSIGGVGYNSPLHF.

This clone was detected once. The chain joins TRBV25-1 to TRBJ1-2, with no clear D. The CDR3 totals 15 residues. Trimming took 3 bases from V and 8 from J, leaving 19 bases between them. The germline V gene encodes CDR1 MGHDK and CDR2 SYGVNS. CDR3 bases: TGTGCCAGCAGTGACCCTATGGCCATGGGCAGGGGCTACACCTTC. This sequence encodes CASSDPMAMGRGYTF.

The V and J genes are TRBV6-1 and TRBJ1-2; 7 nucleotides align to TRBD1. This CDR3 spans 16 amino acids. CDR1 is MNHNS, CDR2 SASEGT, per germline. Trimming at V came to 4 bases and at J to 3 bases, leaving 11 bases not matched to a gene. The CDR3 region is CASSGAPGQRYYGYTF. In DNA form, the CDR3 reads TGTGCCAGCAGTGGGGCCCCGGGACAGCGCTACTATGGCTACACCTTC.

This CDR3 is CASSRRDRDNSPLHF. The CDR3 region has the DNA TGCGCCAGCAGCCGCCGGGACAGGGATAATTCACCCCTCCACTTT. The genes are TRBV4-1 and TRBJ1-6; 9 bases map to TRBD1. V lost 4 bases to trimming and J lost 5 bases; unmatched junction nucleotides: 3. Germline CDR1 MGHRA, CDR2 YSYEKL. The CDR3 is made up of 15 amino acids.

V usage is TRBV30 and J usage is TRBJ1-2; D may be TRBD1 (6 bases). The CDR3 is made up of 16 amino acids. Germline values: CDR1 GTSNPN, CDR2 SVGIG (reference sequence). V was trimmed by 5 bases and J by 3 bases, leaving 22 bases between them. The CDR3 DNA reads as TGTGCCTGGGGACCAGGGCAGGCGACAGGTGACTATGGCTACACCTTC. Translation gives CAWGPGQATGDYGYTF. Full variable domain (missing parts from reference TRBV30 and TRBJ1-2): SQTIHQWPATLVQPVGSPLSLECTVEGTSNPNLYWYRQAAGRGLQLLFYSVGIGQISSEVPQNLSASRPQDRQFILSSKKLLLSDSGFYLCAWGPGQATGDYGYTFGSGTRLTVV.

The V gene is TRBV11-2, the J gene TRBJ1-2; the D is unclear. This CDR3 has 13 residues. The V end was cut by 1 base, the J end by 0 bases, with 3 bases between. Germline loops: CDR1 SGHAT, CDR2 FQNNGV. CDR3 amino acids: CASSLGANYGYTF. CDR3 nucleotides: TGTGCCAGCAGCTTAGGAGCTAACTATGGCTACACCTTC.

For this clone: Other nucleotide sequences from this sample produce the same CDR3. The DNA for the CDR3 is TGTGCCAGCTCACCTCGACAAGACACCGGGGAGCTGTTTTTT. Translation: CASSPRQDTGELFF. The V and J genes are TRBV18 and TRBJ2-2; D is ambiguous. The CDR3 is 14 amino acids. V shed 3 bases and J shed 3 bases, with 8 bases lying between them. CDR1 and CDR2 (germline): KGHSH, LQKENI.

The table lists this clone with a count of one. The DNA of the CDR3 is TGTGCCAGCAGCTTGGCGAGGGAAGGGAATTCACCCCTCCACTTT. Its translation is CASSLAREGNSPLHF. V is TRBV5-6 and J is TRBJ1-6; D is unclear. Germline V CDR1 and CDR2: SGHDT, YYEEEE. V was clipped by 0 bases and J by 7 bases, with 11 bases between them. This CDR3 has 15 residues.

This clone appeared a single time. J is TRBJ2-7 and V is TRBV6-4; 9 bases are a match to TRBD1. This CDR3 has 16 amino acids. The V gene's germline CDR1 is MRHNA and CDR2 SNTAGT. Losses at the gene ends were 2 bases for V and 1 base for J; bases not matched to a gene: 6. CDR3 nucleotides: TGTGCCAGCAGTGACGGGGACAGGGCCCCATCCTACGAGCAGTACTTC. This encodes CASSDGDRAPSYEQYF.

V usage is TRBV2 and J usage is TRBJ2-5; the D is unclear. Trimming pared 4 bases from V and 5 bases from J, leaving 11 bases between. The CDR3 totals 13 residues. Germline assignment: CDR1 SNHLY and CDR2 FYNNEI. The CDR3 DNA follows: TGTGCCAGCAGTGTTACAAGCCGGGAGACCCAGTACTTC. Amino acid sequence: CASSVTSRETQYF.

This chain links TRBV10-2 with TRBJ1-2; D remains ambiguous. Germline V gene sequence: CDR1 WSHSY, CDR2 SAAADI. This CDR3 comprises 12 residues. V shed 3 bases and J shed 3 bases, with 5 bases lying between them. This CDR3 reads CASSEFDYGYTF. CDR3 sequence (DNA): TGCGCCAGCAGTGAATTTGACTATGGCTACACCTTC.

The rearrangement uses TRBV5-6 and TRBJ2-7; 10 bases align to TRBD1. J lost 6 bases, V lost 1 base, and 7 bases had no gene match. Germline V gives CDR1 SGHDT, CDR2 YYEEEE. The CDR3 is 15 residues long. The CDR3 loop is CASSLRGTGVSEQYF. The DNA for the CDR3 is TGTGCCAGCAGCTTGCGGGGGACAGGGGTGAGCGAGCAGTACTTC.

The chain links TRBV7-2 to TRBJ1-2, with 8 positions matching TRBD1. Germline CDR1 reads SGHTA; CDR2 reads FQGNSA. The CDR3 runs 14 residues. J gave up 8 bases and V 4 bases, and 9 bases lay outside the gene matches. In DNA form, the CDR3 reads TGTGCCAGCAGCTCCAGACAGGGGCCCGGAGGCTACACCTTC. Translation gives CASSSRQGPGGYTF.